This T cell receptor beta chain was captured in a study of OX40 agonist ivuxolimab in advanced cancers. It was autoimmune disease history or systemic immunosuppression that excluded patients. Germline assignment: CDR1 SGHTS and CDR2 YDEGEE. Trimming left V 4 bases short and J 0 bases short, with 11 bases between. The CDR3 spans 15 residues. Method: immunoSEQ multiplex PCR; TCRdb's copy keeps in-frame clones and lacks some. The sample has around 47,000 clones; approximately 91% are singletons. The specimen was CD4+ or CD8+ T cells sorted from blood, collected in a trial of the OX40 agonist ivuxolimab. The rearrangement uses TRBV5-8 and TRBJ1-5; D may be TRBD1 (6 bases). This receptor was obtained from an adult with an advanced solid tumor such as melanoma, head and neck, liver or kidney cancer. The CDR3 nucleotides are TGTGCCAGCAGCCAAGGACAGAATAGCAATCAGCCCCAGCATTTT. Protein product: CASSQGQNSNQPQHF. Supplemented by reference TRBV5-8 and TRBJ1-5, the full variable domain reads EAGVTQSPTHLIKTRGQQATLRCSPISGHTSVYWYQQALGLGLQFLLWYDEGEERNRGNFPPRFSGRQFPNYSSELNVNALELEDSALYLCASSQGQNSNQPQHFGDGTRLSIL.